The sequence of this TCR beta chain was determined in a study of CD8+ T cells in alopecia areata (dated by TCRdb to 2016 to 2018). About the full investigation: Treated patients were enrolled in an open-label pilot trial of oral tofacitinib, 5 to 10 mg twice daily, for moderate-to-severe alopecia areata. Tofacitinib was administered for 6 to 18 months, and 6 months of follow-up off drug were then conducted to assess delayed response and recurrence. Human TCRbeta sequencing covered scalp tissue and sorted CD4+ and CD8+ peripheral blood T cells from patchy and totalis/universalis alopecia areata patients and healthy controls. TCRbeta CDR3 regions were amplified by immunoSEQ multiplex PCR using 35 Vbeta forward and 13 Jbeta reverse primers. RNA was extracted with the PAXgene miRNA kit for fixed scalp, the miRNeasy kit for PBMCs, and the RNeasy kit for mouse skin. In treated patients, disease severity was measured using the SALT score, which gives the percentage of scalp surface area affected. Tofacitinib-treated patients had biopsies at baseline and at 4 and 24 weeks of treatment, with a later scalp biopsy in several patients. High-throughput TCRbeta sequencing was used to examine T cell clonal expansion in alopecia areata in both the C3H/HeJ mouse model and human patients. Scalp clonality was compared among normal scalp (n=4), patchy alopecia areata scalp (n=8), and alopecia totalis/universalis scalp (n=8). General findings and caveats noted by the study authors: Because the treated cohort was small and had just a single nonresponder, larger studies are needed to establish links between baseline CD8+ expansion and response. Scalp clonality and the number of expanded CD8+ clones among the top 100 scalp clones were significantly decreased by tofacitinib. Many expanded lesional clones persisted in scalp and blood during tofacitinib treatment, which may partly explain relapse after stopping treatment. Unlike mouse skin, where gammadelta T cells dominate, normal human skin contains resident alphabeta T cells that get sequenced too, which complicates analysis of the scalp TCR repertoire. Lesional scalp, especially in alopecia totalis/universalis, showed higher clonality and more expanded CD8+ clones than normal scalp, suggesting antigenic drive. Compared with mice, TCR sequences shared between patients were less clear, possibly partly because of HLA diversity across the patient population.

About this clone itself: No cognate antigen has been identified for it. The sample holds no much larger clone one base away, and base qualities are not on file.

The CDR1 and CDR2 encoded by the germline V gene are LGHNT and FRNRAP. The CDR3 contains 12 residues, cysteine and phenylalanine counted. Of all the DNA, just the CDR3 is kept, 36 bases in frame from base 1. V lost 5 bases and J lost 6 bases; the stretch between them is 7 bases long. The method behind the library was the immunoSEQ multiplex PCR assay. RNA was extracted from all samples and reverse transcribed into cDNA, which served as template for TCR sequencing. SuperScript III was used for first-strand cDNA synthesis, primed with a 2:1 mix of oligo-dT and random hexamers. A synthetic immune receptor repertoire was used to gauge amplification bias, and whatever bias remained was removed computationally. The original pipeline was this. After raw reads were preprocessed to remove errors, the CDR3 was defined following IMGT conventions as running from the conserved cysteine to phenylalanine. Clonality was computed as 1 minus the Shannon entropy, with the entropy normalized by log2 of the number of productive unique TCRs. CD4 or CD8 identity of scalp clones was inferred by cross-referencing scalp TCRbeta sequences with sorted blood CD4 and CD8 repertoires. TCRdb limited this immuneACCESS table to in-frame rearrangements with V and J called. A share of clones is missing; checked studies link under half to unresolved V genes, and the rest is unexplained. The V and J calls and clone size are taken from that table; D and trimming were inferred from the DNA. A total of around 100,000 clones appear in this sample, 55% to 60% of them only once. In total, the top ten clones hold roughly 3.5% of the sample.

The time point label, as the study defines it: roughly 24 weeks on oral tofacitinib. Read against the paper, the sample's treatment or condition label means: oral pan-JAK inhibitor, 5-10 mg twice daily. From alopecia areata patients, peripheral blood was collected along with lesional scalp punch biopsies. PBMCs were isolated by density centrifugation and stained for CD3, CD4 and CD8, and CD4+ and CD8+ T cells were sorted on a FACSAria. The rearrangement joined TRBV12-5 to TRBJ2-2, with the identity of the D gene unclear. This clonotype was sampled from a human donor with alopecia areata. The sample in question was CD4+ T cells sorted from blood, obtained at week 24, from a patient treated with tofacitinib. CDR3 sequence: CASGPDSGELFF. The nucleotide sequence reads TGTGCTAGTGGTCCAGATTCCGGGGAGCTGTTTTTT.